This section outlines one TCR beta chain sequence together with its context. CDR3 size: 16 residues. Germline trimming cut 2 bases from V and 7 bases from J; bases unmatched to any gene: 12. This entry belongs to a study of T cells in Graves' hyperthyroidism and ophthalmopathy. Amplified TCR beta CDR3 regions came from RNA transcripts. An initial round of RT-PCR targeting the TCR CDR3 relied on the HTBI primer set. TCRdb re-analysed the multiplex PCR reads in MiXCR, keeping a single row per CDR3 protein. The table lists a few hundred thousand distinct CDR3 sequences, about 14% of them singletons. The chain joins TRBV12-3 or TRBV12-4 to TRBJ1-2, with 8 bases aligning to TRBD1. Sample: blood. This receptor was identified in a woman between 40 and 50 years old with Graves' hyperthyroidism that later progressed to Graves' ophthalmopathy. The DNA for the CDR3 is TGTGCCAGCAGTTTATTAGGCCCAGGGGGCTTTCTTGGCTACACCTTC. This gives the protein CASSLLGPGGFLGYTF.